This TCR beta chain appears in the sequencing data of a study of T cell responses to AZD1222 COVID-19 vaccine. Study-level findings and limits: Spike-specific TCR repertoires showed rising breadth and depth after two AZD1222 doses.

A word on this clone: Its cognate antigen is unknown.

The data were produced by immunoSEQ multiplex PCR, yet TCRdb's version contains in-frame clones alone and is incomplete. The table lists about 150,000 clones, 86% of them singletons. J lost 2 bases, V lost 4 bases, and 8 bases had no gene match. This CDR3 region has 15 residues. Germline assignment: CDR1 LNHNV and CDR2 YYDKDF (reference sequence). The TCR originated in an adult in good health. The chain carries TRBV15 and TRBJ2-7; 7 bases align to TRBD1. Sequenced here: peripheral blood, sampled on day 0 of MenACWY control vaccination. The CDR3, as DNA: TGTGCCACCAGCACCGCAGCACAGGGGCCCTACGAGCAGTACTTC. It translates to CATSTAAQGPYEQYF.